A selection of T cell receptor beta chains follows, all from one sample in a study of CD8 T cells in Susac syndrome. TCRdb re-called the immunoSEQ multiplex PCR reads through MiXCR, storing one row per CDR3 protein. Seen here are about 100,000 distinct CDR3 sequences, about 96% observed once, and the top ten hold around 0.3%. Sequenced material: CD8+ T cells from PBMCs. The origin of the receptors is a human donor with Susac syndrome. The CDR3 runs from the conserved cysteine through the conserved F or W. A D gene is named only where the DNA matches it firmly. Not all rows give a size; the values are once, few, many and, for expanded clones, a class.

j_gene: TRBJ2-7; len: 10; v_gene: TRBV27; d_gene: -; abundance: -; CDR3aa: CASGTYEQYF; CDR3nt: TGTGCCAGCGGTACCTACGAGCAGTACTTC
j_gene: TRBJ2-6; len: 15; v_gene: TRBV2; d_gene: -; abundance: -; CDR3aa: CASRTGHEGANVLTF; CDR3nt: TGTGCCAGCAGGACGGGCCATGAGGGGGCCAACGTCCTGACTTTC
j_gene: TRBJ1-1; len: 13; v_gene: TRBV29-1; d_gene: -; abundance: -; CDR3aa: CSVEFQMNTEAFF; CDR3nt: TGCAGCGTTGAATTTCAGATGAACACTGAAGCTTTCTTT
j_gene: TRBJ2-7; len: 14; v_gene: TRBV20-1; d_gene: -; abundance: -; CDR3aa: CSAREPGRAYEQYF; CDR3nt: TGCAGTGCTAGAGAACCGGGGAGAGCCTACGAGCAGTACTTC
j_gene: TRBJ2-3; len: 14; v_gene: TRBV3-1; d_gene: -; abundance: once; CDR3aa: CASSQDGRGDTQYF; CDR3nt: TGTGCCAGCAGCCAAGATGGAAGGGGAGATACGCAGTATTTT
j_gene: TRBJ2-5; len: 13; v_gene: TRBV5-1; d_gene: -; abundance: -; CDR3aa: CASSLHGKETQYF; CDR3nt: TGCGCCAGCAGCCTACACGGTAAAGAGACCCAGTACTTC
j_gene: TRBJ2-5; len: 18; v_gene: TRBV9; d_gene: TRBD2; abundance: -; CDR3aa: CASSAGTSGSSYQETQYF; CDR3nt: TGTGCCAGCAGCGCCGGGACTAGCGGGTCTTCGTACCAAGAGACCCAGTACTTC
j_gene: TRBJ2-7; len: 15; v_gene: TRBV5-1; d_gene: -; abundance: -; CDR3aa: CASSLGGGQMYEQYF; CDR3nt: TGCGCCAGCAGCTTGGGAGGGGGGCAGATGTACGAGCAGTACTTC
j_gene: TRBJ1-2; len: 15; v_gene: TRBV4-1; d_gene: TRBD1; abundance: once; CDR3aa: CASSHKTGANYGYTF; CDR3nt: TGCGCCAGCAGCCATAAGACAGGGGCAAACTATGGCTACACCTTC
j_gene: TRBJ2-7; len: 17; v_gene: TRBV28; d_gene: TRBD2; abundance: once; CDR3aa: CASSLWGGQVSSYEQYF; CDR3nt: TGTGCCAGCAGTTTATGGGGAGGGCAGGTGAGCTCCTACGAGCAGTACTTC
j_gene: TRBJ2-1; len: 14; v_gene: TRBV7-9; d_gene: TRBD1; abundance: -; CDR3aa: CASSLGQGEAQQFF; CDR3nt: TGTGCCAGCAGCTTAGGACAGGGCGAGGCCCAGCAGTTCTTC
j_gene: TRBJ2-7; len: 15; v_gene: TRBV5-1; d_gene: TRBD1; abundance: once; CDR3aa: CASTGVGTGDYEQYF; CDR3nt: TGCGCCAGCACCGGGGTCGGGACAGGGGATTACGAGCAGTACTTC
j_gene: TRBJ2-6; len: 16; v_gene: TRBV19; d_gene: -; abundance: -; CDR3aa: CASSPRTGSGANVLTF; CDR3nt: TGTGCCAGTAGTCCGAGGACGGGCTCTGGGGCCAACGTCCTGACTTTC
j_gene: TRBJ2-7; len: 15; v_gene: TRBV15; d_gene: TRBD1; abundance: -; CDR3aa: CATSRGTGTAYEQYF; CDR3nt: TGTGCCACCAGCAGGGGGACAGGGACCGCCTACGAGCAGTACTTC
j_gene: TRBJ1-5; len: 15; v_gene: TRBV5-1; d_gene: TRBD1; abundance: -; CDR3aa: CASSFYRGTNQPQHF; CDR3nt: TGCGCCAGCAGCTTTTACAGGGGAACTAATCAGCCCCAGCATTTT
j_gene: TRBJ2-5; len: 17; v_gene: TRBV15; d_gene: -; abundance: -; CDR3aa: CATSRDLRSSVQETQYF; CDR3nt: TGTGCCACCAGCAGAGATTTGCGTTCGTCCGTACAAGAGACCCAGTACTTC
j_gene: TRBJ1-1; len: 14; v_gene: TRBV28; d_gene: TRBD1; abundance: -; CDR3aa: CASRKNRGLGEAFF; CDR3nt: TGTGCCAGCAGAAAAAACAGGGGTTTGGGTGAAGCTTTCTTT
j_gene: TRBJ2-5; len: 14; v_gene: TRBV9; d_gene: TRBD2; abundance: -; CDR3aa: CASSALLAEETQYF; CDR3nt: TGTGCCAGCAGCGCTTTACTAGCGGAAGAGACCCAGTACTTC
j_gene: TRBJ1-5; len: 15; v_gene: TRBV20-1; d_gene: -; abundance: -; CDR3aa: CSARDLDSPKEPQHF; CDR3nt: TGCAGTGCTAGAGATCTGGACAGCCCCAAGGAGCCCCAGCATTTT
j_gene: TRBJ2-1; len: 15; v_gene: TRBV11-2; d_gene: TRBD2; abundance: -; CDR3aa: CASSYGLAQGNEQFF; CDR3nt: TGTGCCAGCAGTTATGGACTAGCTCAGGGCAATGAGCAGTTCTTC
j_gene: TRBJ2-1; len: 15; v_gene: TRBV7-3; d_gene: -; abundance: -; CDR3aa: CASSLGLVGNNEQFF; CDR3nt: TGTGCCAGCAGCTTAGGGCTAGTGGGGAACAATGAGCAGTTCTTC
j_gene: TRBJ1-1; len: 13; v_gene: TRBV15; d_gene: -; abundance: once; CDR3aa: CATSRAENAEAFF; CDR3nt: TGTGCCACCAGCAGAGCTGAAAACGCTGAAGCTTTCTTT
j_gene: TRBJ2-2; len: 14; v_gene: TRBV25-1; d_gene: TRBD1; abundance: once; CDR3aa: CASWTGAGTGELFF; CDR3nt: TGTGCCAGTTGGACAGGGGCGGGCACCGGGGAGCTGTTTTTT
j_gene: TRBJ2-3; len: 12; v_gene: TRBV20-1; d_gene: -; abundance: -; CDR3aa: CSAGGPGDTQYF; CDR3nt: TGCAGTGCTGGTGGGCCAGGCGATACGCAGTATTTT
j_gene: TRBJ1-4; len: 16; v_gene: TRBV9; d_gene: TRBD1; abundance: -; CDR3aa: CASSIGQEGANEKLFF; CDR3nt: TGTGCCAGCAGCATAGGACAGGAAGGAGCTAATGAAAAACTGTTTTTT
j_gene: TRBJ1-1; len: 11; v_gene: TRBV27; d_gene: -; abundance: -; CDR3aa: CASGGDSEAFF; CDR3nt: TGTGCCAGTGGGGGCGACTCTGAAGCTTTCTTT
j_gene: TRBJ2-5; len: 13; v_gene: TRBV15; d_gene: -; abundance: once; CDR3aa: CATSSSRGETQYF; CDR3nt: TGTGCCACCAGCTCCTCCCGGGGGGAGACCCAGTACTTC
j_gene: TRBJ2-7; len: 12; v_gene: TRBV5-1; d_gene: TRBD2; abundance: once; CDR3aa: CASKGGFNEQYF; CDR3nt: TGCGCCAGCAAGGGAGGGTTCAACGAGCAGTACTTC
j_gene: TRBJ2-7; len: 13; v_gene: TRBV5-1; d_gene: -; abundance: -; CDR3aa: CASSLGPSNEQYF; CDR3nt: TGCGCCAGCAGCTTGGGACCGAGCAACGAGCAGTACTTC
j_gene: TRBJ1-2; len: 12; v_gene: TRBV20-1; d_gene: -; abundance: -; CDR3aa: CSARGGGDGYTF; CDR3nt: TGCAGTGCTAGAGGAGGGGGAGATGGCTACACCTTC
j_gene: TRBJ2-4; len: 14; v_gene: TRBV20-1; d_gene: TRBD2; abundance: -; CDR3aa: CSATGGSAKNIQYF; CDR3nt: TGCAGTGCTACGGGAGGTTCGGCCAAAAACATTCAGTACTTC
j_gene: TRBJ2-3; len: 13; v_gene: TRBV3-1; d_gene: -; abundance: -; CDR3aa: CASSEEGPDTQYF; CDR3nt: TGTGCCAGCAGTGAGGAGGGCCCAGATACGCAGTATTTT
j_gene: TRBJ2-5; len: 15; v_gene: TRBV24-1; d_gene: TRBD2; abundance: -; CDR3aa: CATSESGRAGETQYF; CDR3nt: TGTGCCACCAGTGAGAGCGGGAGGGCCGGAGAGACCCAGTACTTC